These T cell receptor beta chains were read from a single sample in a study of Ad26.COV2.S vaccination and SARS-CoV-2 variants. Profiling relied on immunoSEQ multiplex PCR, and the TCRdb table lists in-frame clones only, not all of them. The data contain roughly 320,000 clones, about nine tenths of them seen just once; the ten biggest clones take up 3.4%. The sample consisted of peripheral blood, taken in a trial of Ad26.COV2.S vaccine versus placebo. These receptors came from a person aged 18-65 years who received the Ad26.COV2.S COVID-19 vaccine or a placebo. Each CDR3 is given with its conserved first and last residue. The D gene is left open where the match is weak. The size of a clone is reported for some rows only, either as once, few or many, or as a class for expanded clones.

TGTGCCAGTGCGGGGGGACAGGGGGGTTGGCCCCAGCATTTT | CASAGGQGGWPQHF | TRBD1 | TRBJ1-5 | NA | TRBV27
TGCGCCAGCAGCTTGGTAGGGACACCAAATGAGCAGTTCTTC | CASSLVGTPNEQFF | NA | TRBJ2-1 | NA | TRBV5-1
TGTGCCAGCAGCTTACAAGGGTTTAATGAAAAACTGTTTTTT | CASSLQGFNEKLFF | NA | TRBJ1-4 | NA | TRBV7-2
TGTGCCAGCACTGATGCGTGGACCGGGGAGCTGTTTTTT | CASTDAWTGELFF | NA | TRBJ2-2 | few | TRBV2
TGTGCCAGTAGAACAACCGACAGGGCCCTGGCTTTCTTT | CASRTTDRALAFF | TRBD1 | TRBJ1-1 | NA | TRBV19
TGCGCCAGCAGCCCCGGACCGAGCGGGAACATTCAGTACTTC | CASSPGPSGNIQYF | NA | TRBJ2-4 | NA | TRBV4-1
TGTGCCAGCAGCTTATTGGTAATTAGCACAGATACGCAGTATTTT | CASSLLVISTDTQYF | NA | TRBJ2-3 | NA | TRBV7-9
TGTGCCAGTGAGGACCGCATTATGAACACTGAAGCTTTCTTT | CASEDRIMNTEAFF | NA | TRBJ1-1 | NA | TRBV19
TGTGCCTGGAGGCCCCCCGGACAGGAAAAAAACATTCAGTACTTC | CAWRPPGQEKNIQYF | TRBD1 | TRBJ2-4 | NA | TRBV30
TGTGCCAGCTCACCAGGGGGGTTAGGTCAGCCCCAGCATTTT | CASSPGGLGQPQHF | NA | TRBJ1-5 | NA | TRBV18
TGTGCCAGCAGCCAAGGTCTCGAAGGCAATGAGCAGTTCTTC | CASSQGLEGNEQFF | NA | TRBJ2-1 | NA | TRBV4-2
TGTGCCTGGAGTGTAGGCCCCTATAATTCACCCCTCCACTTT | CAWSVGPYNSPLHF | NA | TRBJ1-6 | NA | TRBV30
TGTGCCAGCAGCCGGGACCCCCATAGAACGTTCTTC | CASSRDPHRTFF | NA | TRBJ2-1 | NA | TRBV5-6
TGTGCCAGCAGGCACAAGGGGAACACTGAAGCTTTCTTT | CASRHKGNTEAFF | NA | TRBJ1-1 | NA | TRBV12-3/TRBV12-4
TGTGCCAGCAGCCTCCGGCGAGCGACCAGTGCCTACAATGAGCAGTTCTTC | CASSLRRATSAYNEQFF | NA | TRBJ2-1 | NA | TRBV7-9
TGCGCCAGCAGCCCATTCGCAGAGCAGAACACTGAAGCTTTCTTT | CASSPFAEQNTEAFF | NA | TRBJ1-1 | NA | TRBV4-1
TGTGCCAGCAGCTTGGTGTCAGGAAACACCATATATTTT | CASSLVSGNTIYF | NA | TRBJ1-3 | NA | TRBV5-6
TGTGCCAGCAGCGGCCCCAGCTCAGCTTTCTTT | CASSGPSSAFF | NA | TRBJ1-1 | few | TRBV11-2
TGTGCCAGCAGCCCCCGGGGGCAGTTCGAGCGGCAGTATTTT | CASSPRGQFERQYF | NA | TRBJ2-3 | NA | TRBV7-3
TGCAGCGTTGAAACTGGGCGTGAAGCTTTCTTT | CSVETGREAFF | NA | TRBJ1-1 | NA | TRBV29-1
TGTGCCAGCAGCGTAGAAGGACACGTGAACACTGAAGCTTTCTTT | CASSVEGHVNTEAFF | NA | TRBJ1-1 | NA | TRBV9
TGTGCCAGTAGTCTAGCTTTTTCAGGGCCTGGGTATGGCTACACCTTC | CASSLAFSGPGYGYTF | NA | TRBJ1-2 | NA | TRBV19
TGTGCCAGCAGCTTAAGGCCAAGAGGGAATTCACCCCTCCACTTT | CASSLRPRGNSPLHF | NA | TRBJ1-6 | NA | TRBV7-2
TGTGCCTGGAGTGTACGGGGGGCGGCACCGGGGGAGACCCAGTACTTC | CAWSVRGAAPGETQYF | NA | TRBJ2-5 | NA | TRBV30
TGTGCCAGCAGCTTGCGGGGGAATTACAATGAGCAGTTCTTC | CASSLRGNYNEQFF | NA | TRBJ2-1 | NA | TRBV5-4
TGTGCCAGCAGTTCTGGGACAGGGGGTTACGAGCAGTACTTC | CASSSGTGGYEQYF | TRBD1 | TRBJ2-7 | NA | TRBV27
TGTGCCTCCTCGACGGGAGCAACTAATGAAAAACTGTTTTTT | CASSTGATNEKLFF | NA | TRBJ1-4 | once | TRBV18
TGTGCCTGGAGTAGAGTGAGGGTAACTAATGAAAAACTGTTTTTT | CAWSRVRVTNEKLFF | NA | TRBJ1-4 | NA | TRBV30
TGTGCCAGCAGCCAGGACAGATACTACCAAGAGACCCAGTACTTC | CASSQDRYYQETQYF | NA | TRBJ2-5 | NA | TRBV14
TGTGCCAGCAGCTCAAACAGTAATGAGCAGTTCTTC | CASSSNSNEQFF | NA | TRBJ2-1 | NA | TRBV11-3
TGTGCCAGCAGTTATGGGCAGGGGGCCGCAGATACGCAGTATTTT | CASSYGQGAADTQYF | TRBD1 | TRBJ2-3 | NA | TRBV6-5
TGTGCCACCTCCACGGGCGGGGGCACTGAAGCTTTCTTT | CATSTGGGTEAFF | NA | TRBJ1-1 | NA | TRBV2
TGTGCCAGCAGCTTAGACCGGGGCTCCTACAATGAACAGTTCTTC | CASSLDRGSYNEQFF | NA | TRBJ2-1 | NA | TRBV11-3
TGTGCCAGCAGCTTCCGGGACACTTACACCGGGGAGCTGTTTTTT | CASSFRDTYTGELFF | NA | TRBJ2-2 | few | TRBV7-8
TGTGCCAGCAGTGCCAGGAGGGGCACTAACTATGGCTACACCTTC | CASSARRGTNYGYTF | NA | TRBJ1-2 | NA | TRBV2
TGTGCCAGCGTTCGAGGGCAGGGTGTCGGCGGGGAGCTGTTTTTT | CASVRGQGVGGELFF | NA | TRBJ2-2 | NA | TRBV2
TGTGCCAGTAACACAGGGTTTAGAGGTCAGAGGTATCAGCCCCAGCATTTT | CASNTGFRGQRYQPQHF | NA | TRBJ1-5 | NA | TRBV19
TGTGCCAGCAGCGATTACAATGAGCAGTTCTTC | CASSDYNEQFF | NA | TRBJ2-1 | NA | TRBV5-5
TGTGCCATCAGTGAGTCGCGATCTCGGGGACAAGATACGCAGTATTTT | CAISESRSRGQDTQYF | NA | TRBJ2-3 | NA | TRBV10-3
TGTGCCTGCCCGTCCTATCAGCCCCAGCATTTT | CACPSYQPQHF | NA | TRBJ1-5 | NA | TRBV30
TGTGCCAGCAGCCGCAACCCGGTAGGGGCGAACACTGAAGCTTTCTTT | CASSRNPVGANTEAFF | NA | TRBJ1-1 | once | TRBV7-2